Following are 29 T cell receptor beta chains from one sample sequenced in a study of blood T cell repertoires in COVID-19. Profiled with immunoSEQ multiplex PCR; TCRdb holds only in-frame clones, not every one. The sample contains about 43,000 clones, approximately 90% of which appear only once. The specimen was peripheral blood. The receptors come from a man aged 40-49 years with COVID-19, enrolled during active disease.

The chain recombines TRBV3-1 (or the pseudogene TRBV3-2) with TRBJ2-7, with 10 bases that match TRBD1. The CDR3 loop spans 16 amino acids. Germline assignment: CDR1 LGHDT and CDR2 YNNKEL (reference sequence). V lost 0 bases to trimming and J lost 5 bases; unmatched junction nucleotides: 7. The CDR3 is CASSQDRTGGMDEQYF. DNA for the CDR3: TGTGCCAGCAGCCAAGATCGGACAGGGGGAATGGACGAGCAGTACTTC.

The chain is built from TRBV19 and TRBJ1-1; maybe TRBD1 (5 bases). This CDR3 spans 16 amino acids. Germline CDR1 and CDR2: LNHDA and SQIVND (reference sequence). V shed 9 bases and J shed 3 bases, with 23 bases lying between them. Here the CDR3 DNA reads TGTGCCAGGAGGGGAGAGCTGGGCAGGGACTACACTGAAGCTTTCTTT. Amino acids: CARRGELGRDYTEAFF.

The gene calls are TRBV18 and TRBJ1-1; no reliable D call. The CDR3 spans 16 residues. CDR1 is KGHSH, CDR2 LQKENI, per germline. Trimming removed 2 bases from V and 3 bases from J, with 16 bases in between. CDR3: CASSPLSMRGDTEAFF. DNA of the CDR3: TGTGCCAGCTCACCATTATCCATGCGCGGGGACACTGAAGCTTTCTTT. Using reference TRBV18 and TRBJ1-1 for the parts outside the CDR3, the full variable domain is NAGVMQNPRHLVRRRGQEARLRCSPMKGHSHVYWYRQLPEEGLKFMVYLQKENIIDESGMPKERFSAEFPKEGPSILRIQQVVRGDSAAYFCASSPLSMRGDTEAFFGQGTRLTVV.

The chain has TRBV28 and TRBJ1-4; TRBD1 matches at 7 bases. The CDR3 is 15 residues long. Losses at the gene ends were 5 bases for V and 3 bases for J; bases not matched to a gene: 6. Germline loops: CDR1 MDHEN, CDR2 SYDVKM. DNA for the CDR3: TGTGCCAGCAGTCTGACCGGGACAGCTAATGAAAAACTGTTTTTT. Its translation: CASSLTGTANEKLFF.

The chain has TRBV19 and TRBJ1-5; 9 bases match TRBD1. This CDR3 region has 15 residues. The J segment lost 1 base and the V segment lost 6 bases, leaving 4 bases of the junction unmatched. Germline lookup yields CDR1 LNHDA and CDR2 SQIVND (reference sequence). The CDR3 loop reads CASRLQGASNQPQHF. The CDR3 DNA reads as TGTGCCAGTAGATTACAGGGGGCAAGCAATCAGCCCCAGCATTTT.

This clone is a singleton in its sample. The chain is built from TRBV6-5 and TRBJ1-6; 9 bases are shared with TRBD1. This CDR3 is built from 13 residues. Germline V gives CDR1 MNHEY, CDR2 SVGAGI. Trimming at V came to 6 bases and at J to 6 bases, leaving 0 bases not matched to a gene. The CDR3 reads CASRGQGNSPLHF. The DNA of the CDR3 is TGTGCCAGCAGGGGACAGGGTAATTCACCCCTCCACTTT.

The V call is TRBV5-1, the J call TRBJ2-2; D is unresolved. The CDR3 is 15 amino acids. V was clipped by 4 bases and J by 2 bases, with 12 bases between them. Germline CDR1 and CDR2: SGHRS and YFSETQ. CDR3 sequence: CASSISPGNTGELFF. The CDR3, as DNA: TGCGCCAGCAGCATTTCTCCAGGCAACACCGGGGAGCTGTTTTTT.

This chain uses TRBV24-1 with TRBJ2-2; D not resolved. Deletions cut 5 bases from V and 0 bases from J, with 6 bases between. Germline V gives CDR1 KGHDR, CDR2 SFDVKD. The CDR3 spans 14 residues. The CDR3 DNA sequence: TGTGCCACCAGTGCGGGTACGAACACCGGGGAGCTGTTTTTT. This translates into CATSAGTNTGELFF.

This clone appeared a single time. The gene calls are TRBV5-6 and TRBJ2-3, with D possibly matching TRBD2 (5 bases). V was trimmed by 0 bases and J by 4 bases, leaving 6 bases between them. The CDR3 totals 13 residues. CDR1 and CDR2 from the germline V gene are SGHDT and YYEEEE. CDR3: CASSLGGSDTQYF. As DNA, the CDR3 is TGTGCCAGCAGCTTGGGCGGGTCAGATACGCAGTATTTT.

This sequence joins TRBV25-1 and TRBJ2-5; D unresolved. The germline V gene encodes CDR1 MGHDK and CDR2 SYGVNS. Trimming took off 6 bases at V and 9 bases at J, with 14 bases between the two ends. There are 12 residues in the CDR3. CDR3 nucleotides: TGTGCCAGCAGATCCTTCTACGGAGCCCAGTACTTC. This gives the protein CASRSFYGAQYF.

The gene calls are TRBV28 and TRBJ1-2; TRBD1 matches at 9 bases. CDR1 MDHEN and CDR2 SYDVKM come from the germline V gene. Germline trimming cut 6 bases from V and 4 bases from J; bases unmatched to any gene: 21. This CDR3 contains 19 residues. CDR3 sequence reads: CASSRGFRGQGQRIYGYTF. As DNA, the CDR3 is TGTGCCAGCAGCCGCGGGTTCCGAGGACAGGGGCAAAGGATCTATGGCTACACCTTC.

This chain uses TRBV7-9 with TRBJ2-1, with TRBD1 identical over 7 bases. CDR3 length: 14 residues. Unmatched junction bases numbered 6, after V lost 5 bases and J lost 5 bases. The germline gives CDR1 SEHNR, CDR2 FQNEAQ (reference sequence). CDR3 residues: CASSHPGQHNEQFF. As DNA, the CDR3 is TGTGCCAGCAGCCACCCGGGACAGCACAATGAGCAGTTCTTC. Together with reference TRBV7-9 and TRBJ2-1, the CDR3 gives the full variable domain: DTGVSQNPRHKITKRGQNVTFRCDPISEHNRLYWYRQTLGQGPEFLTYFQNEAQLEKSRLLSDRFSAERPKGSFSTLEIQRTEQGDSAMYLCASSHPGQHNEQFFGPGTRLTVL.

The V call is TRBV5-1, the J call TRBJ2-1, with 11 bases matching TRBD2. After removal of 0 bases from V and 2 bases from J, the junction contained 10 bases not matched to a gene. This CDR3 region has 19 residues. The V gene's germline CDR1 is SGHRS and CDR2 YFSETQ. CDR3 in DNA: TGCGCCAGCAGCTTGGCGTCTAGCGGGGGGTCTTTGGCCTACAATGAGCAGTTCTTC. It codes for CASSLASSGGSLAYNEQFF.

The rearrangement uses TRBV29-1 and TRBJ1-2; TRBD1 is a possible D gene (6 bases). Germline values: CDR1 SQVTM, CDR2 ANQGSEA. This CDR3 has 14 residues. V shed 1 base and J shed 7 bases, with 16 bases lying between them. CDR3 nucleotide sequence: TGCAGCGTTGAAGTTAACCGGGCCAGGGGTGGCTACACCTTC. This sequence encodes CSVEVNRARGGYTF.

This chain links TRBV6-2 or TRBV6-3 with TRBJ2-6, with D possibly matching TRBD1 (5 bases). The CDR3 is 15 residues long. Trimming stripped 6 bases from V and 2 bases from J, with 11 bases between. Looked up from germline, CDR1 is MNHEY and CDR2 is SVGEGT. The CDR3 sequence: CASSRTGPGANVLTF. The CDR3 DNA reads TGTGCCAGCAGCCGAACAGGCCCTGGGGCCAACGTCCTGACTTTC.

V usage is TRBV15 and J usage is TRBJ1-6; 7 nucleotides match TRBD1. Trimming cost V 6 bases and J 5 bases; bases outside gene matches: 4. Germline-derived CDR1 and CDR2 are LNHNV and YYDKDF (reference sequence). The CDR3 extends over 14 amino acids. CDR3 DNA sequence: TGTGCCACCAGGATACAGGGGAATAATTCACCCCTCCACTTT. This encodes CATRIQGNNSPLHF.

The chain is built from TRBV11-3 and TRBJ2-1; a possible D gene is TRBD2 (6 bases). This CDR3 has 16 amino acids. Trimming took 3 bases from V and 0 from J, leaving 12 bases between them. CDR1 SGHNT and CDR2 YENEEA come from the germline V gene. The CDR3 protein is CASSFPSASSYNEQFF. CDR3 in DNA: TGTGCCAGCAGCTTCCCTAGCGCGAGCTCCTACAATGAGCAGTTCTTC.

The CDR3 nucleotides are TGTGCCAGCAGTTTTGGGGGGGCGGGCTATGGCTACACCTTC. Its protein is CASSFGGAGYGYTF. This chain connects TRBV27 to TRBJ1-2, with TRBD1 as a possible D gene (6 bases). The CDR3 runs to 14 residues. CDR1 is MNHEY, CDR2 SMNVEV, per germline (reference sequence). V lost 3 bases to trimming and J lost 4 bases, with 12 bases between them.

The chain combines TRBV30 with TRBJ2-7; TRBD1 aligns across 7 bases. The ends lost 7 bases at V and 0 bases at J; junction bases unmatched: 12. The CDR3 extends over 15 amino acids. CDR1 and CDR2 from the germline V gene are GTSNPN and SVGIG (reference sequence). CDR3 DNA sequence: TGTGCCTATCTGTGGGGCCAGGGGGACTCCTACGAGCAGTACTTC. Amino acids: CAYLWGQGDSYEQYF.

This clone was recorded a few times. The V gene is TRBV28, the J gene TRBJ1-5; 7 bases agree with TRBD1. J gave up 2 bases and V 1 base, and 5 bases lay outside the gene matches. The CDR3 is 16 amino acids. Germline V lookup: CDR1 MDHEN, CDR2 SYDVKM. The CDR3 sequence is CASSLLEGAGNQPQHF. The DNA of the CDR3 is TGTGCCAGCAGTTTATTGGAGGGGGCGGGCAATCAGCCCCAGCATTTT.

This chain connects TRBV21-1 to TRBJ1-6. TRBV21-1 is listed as a pseudogene. The CDR3 is 16 amino acids. The chain's CDR3 is CASSKEFGGYNSPLHF. In nucleotides, the CDR3 is TGTGCCAGCAGCAAAGAATTCGGGGGGTATAATTCACCCCTCCACTTT.

The chain carries TRBV3-1 (or the pseudogene TRBV3-2) and TRBJ1-4; no definite D call. Germline V gene data show CDR1 as LGHDT and CDR2 as YNNKEL (reference sequence). The V gene lost 3 bases and the J gene lost 8 bases, with 10 bases spanning the gap. This CDR3 spans 13 amino acids. Here the CDR3 DNA reads TGTGCCAGCAGCCAGAGCAGGAGGGAAAAACTGTTTTTT. It codes for CASSQSRREKLFF.

This chain uses TRBV2 with TRBJ2-5; D remains unclear. The CDR3 has 12 residues. The V gene lost 1 base and the J gene lost 4 bases, with 4 bases spanning the gap. Germline assignment: CDR1 SNHLY and CDR2 FYNNEI. The CDR3: CASSEVAETQYF. The DNA for the CDR3 is TGTGCCAGCAGTGAAGTGGCAGAGACCCAGTACTTC.

This chain uses TRBV24-1 with TRBJ2-7; TRBD1 aligns across 11 bases. There are 14 residues in the CDR3. V dropped 3 bases and J dropped 9; count of bases not matched to a gene: 6. Germline V CDR1 and CDR2: KGHDR, SFDVKD. The CDR3 DNA follows: TGTGCCACCAGTGATGCCGGGACAGGGGGTGCGCAGTACTTC. Translated, it gives CATSDAGTGGAQYF.

The chain joins TRBV27 to TRBJ2-6; D gene unclear. The germline V and J ends were trimmed by 5 bases and 3 bases, with 8 bases remaining between them. The CDR3 has 14 amino acids. In germline, CDR1 is MNHEY, CDR2 SMNVEV (reference sequence). CDR3 sequence reads: CASSLSNGANVLTF. DNA for the CDR3: TGTGCCAGCAGTCTCAGTAATGGGGCCAACGTCCTGACTTTC.

The rearrangement uses TRBV28 and TRBJ2-1; D is possibly TRBD1 (6 bases). The V and J ends lost 5 bases and 14 bases respectively, with 19 bases between them. This CDR3 has 13 residues. The V gene's germline CDR1 is MDHEN and CDR2 SYDVKM. CDR3 DNA sequence: TGTGCCAGCAGTACGCCTAGTACGTCAGGGGAGTTCTTC. Amino acid sequence: CASSTPSTSGEFF.

V gene TRBV27 combines with J gene TRBJ1-2; 8 bases are shared with TRBD1. J lost 4 bases, V lost 2 bases, and 6 bases had no gene match. CDR1 is MNHEY, CDR2 SMNVEV, per germline (reference sequence). The CDR3 runs 15 residues. CDR3 DNA sequence: TGTGCCAGCAGTTTACAGGGGGCAGGGATCTATGGCTACACCTTC. This translates into CASSLQGAGIYGYTF.

J is TRBJ2-2 and V is TRBV5-6; the D is unclear. CDR1 is SGHDT and CDR2 is YYEEEE in the germline V gene. V lost 5 bases and J lost 7, with 9 bases in between. CDR3 length: 12 residues. CDR3 amino acids: CASSFTFGELFF. The CDR3 DNA sequence: TGTGCCAGCAGTTTTACTTTCGGGGAGCTGTTTTTT.

The genes are TRBV28 and TRBJ1-2; 9 bases agree with TRBD1. V lost 4 bases, J lost 4 bases, and 7 bases stayed unmatched. CDR3 size: 15 residues. CDR1 is MDHEN and CDR2 is SYDVKM in the germline V gene. The DNA for the CDR3 is TGTGCCAGCAGTTGGGGGACAGGGTGGAGCTATGGCTACACCTTC. It specifies CASSWGTGWSYGYTF.